This paragraph reports one TCR beta chain. Its antigen is unidentified. Primers for the PCR totalled 60 Vbeta and 13 Jbeta. The protocol was immunoSEQ multiplex PCR, while the TCRdb copy is restricted to in-frame clones and leaves out a portion. The sample includes about 140,000 clones, roughly 78% of them seen just once. The data stem from a study of cytomegalovirus exposure and HLA in healthy donors. CDR1 is WNHNN and CDR2 is SYGVQD in the germline V gene (reference sequence). The V and J ends lost 3 bases and 7 bases, in that order; junction bases with no gene match: 9. This CDR3 has 15 residues. Broader study findings: Other equally common chains were less clonally expanded than HLA-associated TCR beta chains, a later analysis showed. Later analysis demonstrated an association between a missense DCLRE1C variant and TCR beta V- and J-gene trimming. Most TCR sequences were uncommon, yet certain public TCRs appeared in many donors. In an earlier analysis, in some 540 donors, most V segments appeared productive either ~87% or ~30% of the time.

Sequencing used PBMCs. This TCR derives from a man between 35 and 55 years old in good health and CMV-seropositive. V gene TRBV10-1 combines with J gene TRBJ2-1; 7 bases are a match to TRBD2. The CDR3 DNA reads TGCGCCAGCAGTGATGTGGGGGAGGGAGATAATGAGCAGTTCTTC. Its translation: CASSDVGEGDNEQFF.